The clone carrying this TCR beta chain occurred a few times. Its cognate antigen is unknown. These data are taken from a study of T cell responses to AZD1222 COVID-19 vaccine. Assay: immunoSEQ multiplex PCR; the TCRdb copy retains only in-frame clones and omits some. The sample includes approximately 200,000 clones, about nine tenths of them seen just once. V shed 0 bases and J 4 bases; nucleotides not matched to a gene: 6. The CDR3 is made up of 15 amino acids. Germline values: CDR1 SGHRS, CDR2 YFSETQ. Whole-study results and caveats: With two AZD1222 doses given, Spike-specific TCR breadth and depth both rose. Clonal diversity may have been underestimated in mostly white British donors. At baseline, seropositivity was found in only a handful of AZD1222 recipients. Nearly half of unique spike-specific TCRs reportedly avoided B.1.351 and B.1.1.7 mutated regions.

The origin of this receptor is an adult who received the AZD1222 COVID-19 vaccine. V and J are TRBV5-1 and TRBJ1-2, with 7 bases matching TRBD1. Sequencing was performed on peripheral blood, taken 28 days after the second AZD1222 dose. The CDR3 DNA reads TGCGCCAGCAGCTTGGGGGGGACAGACTCCTATGGCTACACCTTC. Its protein is CASSLGGTDSYGYTF.